Given below is one T cell receptor (beta chain) in context. Its antigen remains unknown. The data stem from a study of Graves' ophthalmopathy and Graves' hyperthyroidism. Overall study results and limits: Forecasting of ophthalmopathy progression by the model achieved 60% to 71% sensitivity and 72% to 85% specificity. Clonotypes were expanded in thyroid at above 0.001 frequency, and most also appeared in blood.

After removal of 8 bases from V and 4 bases from J, the junction contained 6 bases not matched to a gene. CDR1 is LNHDA and CDR2 is SQIVND in the germline V gene (reference sequence). This CDR3 has 13 residues. Presentation of ophthalmopathy in the donors involved moderate-to-severe activity, CAS ≥3, NOSPECS ≥4 and a duration under 3 months. Certain patients, namely those with other autoimmune diseases, uncontrolled infections, pregnancy or lactation, were excluded. The TCR beta CDR3 regions underwent amplification from RNA transcripts. HTBI primers served in a first-round RT-PCR, which a second-round multiplex PCR followed. Each CDR3 protein gets one entry after TCRdb re-called the multiplex PCR reads with MiXCR. The sample records about 660,000 distinct CDR3 sequences, approximately 39% being singletons.

V gene TRBV19 combines with J gene TRBJ2-7; 9 bases match TRBD1. What was sequenced was peripheral blood. The clonotype was recovered from an adult man with Graves' ophthalmopathy. The CDR3 reads CASAPGQGYEQYF. DNA of the CDR3: TGTGCCAGTGCCCCGGGACAGGGATACGAGCAGTACTTC.